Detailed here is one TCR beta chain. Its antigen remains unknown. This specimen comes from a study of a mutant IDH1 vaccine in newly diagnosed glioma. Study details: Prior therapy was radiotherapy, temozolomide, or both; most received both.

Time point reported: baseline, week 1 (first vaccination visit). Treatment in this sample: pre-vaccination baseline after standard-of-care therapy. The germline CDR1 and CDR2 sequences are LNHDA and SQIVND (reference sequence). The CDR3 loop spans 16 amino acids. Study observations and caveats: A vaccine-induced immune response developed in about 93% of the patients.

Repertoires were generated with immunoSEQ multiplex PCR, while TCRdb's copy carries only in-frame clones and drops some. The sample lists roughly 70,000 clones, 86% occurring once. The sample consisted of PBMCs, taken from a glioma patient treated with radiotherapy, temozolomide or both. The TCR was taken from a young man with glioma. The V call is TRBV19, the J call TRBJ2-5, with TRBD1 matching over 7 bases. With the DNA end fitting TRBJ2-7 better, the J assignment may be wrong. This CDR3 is CASSIAWGTASYEQYF. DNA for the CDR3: TGTGCCAGTAGTATAGCCTGGGGGACAGCTTCCTACGAGCAGTACTTC.